The next 5 T cell receptor beta chains were all read from a single sample in a study of beta chain features in type 1 diabetes. As every portion of the isolated RNA was reverse transcribed, the sequencing read expressed TCRB transcripts. Sequenced by immunoSEQ multiplex PCR; TCRdb stores in-frame clones only, minus some. The sample has just over 600,000 clones; roughly a sixth are singletons. What was sequenced was naive CD4+ T cells from blood. The receptors stem from a man between 18 and 35 years old in good health.

This clone was seen repeatedly, ten times or more. V gene TRBV7-9 combines with J gene TRBJ1-1, with TRBD1 as a possible D gene (6 bases). The CDR3 is 13 residues long. V gave up 7 bases and J gave up 8 bases, with 17 bases separating them. Germline CDR1 and CDR2: SEHNR and FQNEAQ (reference sequence). The CDR3 nucleotides read TGTGCCAGCACGAGATACAGGGAGGCAGAAGCTTTCTTT. This encodes CASTRYREAEAFF.

The chain recombines TRBV27 with TRBJ1-3; 7 nucleotides agree with TRBD1. The CDR3 sequence is 14 residues long. V was pared by 5 bases and J by 4 bases, with 5 bases of the junction left unmatched. The germline CDR1 and CDR2 sequences are MNHEY and SMNVEV (reference sequence). CDR3 nucleotide sequence: TGTGCCAGCAGTAAAAGGGGGCAAGGAAACACCATATATTTT. Protein sequence: CASSKRGQGNTIYF.

This clone was recorded a few times. The CDR3 DNA reads TGTGCCAGCAGCTTAGATCCGAGCGGGAGAGGTTACAATGAGCAGTTCTTC. Its protein is CASSLDPSGRGYNEQFF. The chain is built from TRBV11-2 and TRBJ2-1; 8 bases are a match to TRBD2. The CDR3 has 17 residues. The J segment lost 4 bases and the V segment lost 0 bases, leaving 8 bases of the junction unmatched. Germline values: CDR1 SGHAT, CDR2 FQNNGV.

The chain employs TRBV4-1 and TRBJ2-7; no firm D call. Germline CDR1 is MGHRA and CDR2 is YSYEKL. The CDR3 covers 15 residues. The ends were cut back, 0 bases at V and 0 bases at J, with 9 bases in the middle. In nucleotides, the CDR3 is TGCGCCAGCAGCCAAGACGGGCAGAACTCCTACGAGCAGTACTTC. It specifies CASSQDGQNSYEQYF.

This chain links TRBV7-2 with TRBJ2-7; D unresolved. The CDR3 totals 12 residues. Germline CDR1 SGHTA, CDR2 FQGNSA. Trimming removed 5 bases at V and 2 bases at J, with 7 bases between. CDR3 bases: TGTGCCAGCAGCCCGCAGACCTACGAGCAGTACTTC. This codes for CASSPQTYEQYF.